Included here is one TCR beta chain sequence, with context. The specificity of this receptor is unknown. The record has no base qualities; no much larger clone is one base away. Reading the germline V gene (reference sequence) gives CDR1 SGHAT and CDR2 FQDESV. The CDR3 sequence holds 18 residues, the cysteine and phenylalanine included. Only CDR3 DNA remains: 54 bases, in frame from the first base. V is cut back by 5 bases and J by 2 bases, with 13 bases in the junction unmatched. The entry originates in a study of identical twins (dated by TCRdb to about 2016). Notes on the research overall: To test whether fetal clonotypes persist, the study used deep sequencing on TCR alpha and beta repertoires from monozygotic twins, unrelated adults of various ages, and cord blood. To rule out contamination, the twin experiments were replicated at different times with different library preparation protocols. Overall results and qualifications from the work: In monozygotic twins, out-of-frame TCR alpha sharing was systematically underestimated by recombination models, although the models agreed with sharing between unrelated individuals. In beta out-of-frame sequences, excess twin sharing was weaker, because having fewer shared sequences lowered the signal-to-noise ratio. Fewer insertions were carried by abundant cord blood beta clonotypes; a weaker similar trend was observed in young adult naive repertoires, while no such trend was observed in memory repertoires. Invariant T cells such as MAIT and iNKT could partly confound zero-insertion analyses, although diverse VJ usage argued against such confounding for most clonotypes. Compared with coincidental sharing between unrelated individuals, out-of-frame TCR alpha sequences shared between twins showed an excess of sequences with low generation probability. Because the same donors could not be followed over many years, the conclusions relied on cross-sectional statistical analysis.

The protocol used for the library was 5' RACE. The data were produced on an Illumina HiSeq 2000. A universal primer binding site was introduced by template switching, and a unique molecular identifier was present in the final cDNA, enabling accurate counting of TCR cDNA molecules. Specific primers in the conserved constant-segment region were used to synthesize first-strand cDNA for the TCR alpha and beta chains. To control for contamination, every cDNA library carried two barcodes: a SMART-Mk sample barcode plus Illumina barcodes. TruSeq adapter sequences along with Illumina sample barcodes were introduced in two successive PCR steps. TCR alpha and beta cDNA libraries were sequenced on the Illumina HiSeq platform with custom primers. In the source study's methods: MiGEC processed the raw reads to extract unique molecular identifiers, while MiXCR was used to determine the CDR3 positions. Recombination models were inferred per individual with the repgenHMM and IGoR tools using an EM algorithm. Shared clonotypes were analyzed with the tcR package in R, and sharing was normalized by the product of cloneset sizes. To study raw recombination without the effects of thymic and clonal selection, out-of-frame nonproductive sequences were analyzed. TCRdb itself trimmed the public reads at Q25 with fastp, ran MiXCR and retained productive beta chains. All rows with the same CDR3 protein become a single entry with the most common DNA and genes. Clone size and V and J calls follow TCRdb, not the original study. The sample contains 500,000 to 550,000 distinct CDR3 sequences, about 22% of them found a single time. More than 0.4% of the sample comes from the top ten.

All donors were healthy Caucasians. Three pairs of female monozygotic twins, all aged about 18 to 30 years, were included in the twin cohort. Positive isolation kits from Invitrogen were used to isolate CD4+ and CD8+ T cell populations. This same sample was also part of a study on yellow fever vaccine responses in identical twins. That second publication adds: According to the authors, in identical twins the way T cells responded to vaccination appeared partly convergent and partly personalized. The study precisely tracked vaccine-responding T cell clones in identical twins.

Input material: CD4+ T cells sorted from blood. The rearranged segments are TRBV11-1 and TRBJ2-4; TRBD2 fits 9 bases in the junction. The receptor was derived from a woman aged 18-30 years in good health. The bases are TGTGCCAGCAGCCCGATGGAGGGTAGCGGGAGCCCCAAAAACATTCAGTACTTC. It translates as CASSPMEGSGSPKNIQYF.